Presented here are 19 T cell receptor beta chains from one specimen sequenced in a study of blood T cell repertoires in COVID-19 (dated by TCRdb to about 2020). Library creation used the immunoSEQ multiplex PCR assay. TCRdb holds this immuneACCESS table with in-frame rearrangements only. Some clones are missing; in checked studies, unresolved V genes explain under half, and the rest has no known cause. Recorded for this sample are 200,000 or so clones; around 90% of them occurred a single time. 7% to 7.5% of the sample is taken by the ten largest. Input material: PBMCs or T cells enriched from blood (not recorded which). The source is a man aged 25-40 years in a cohort exposed to, infected with or recovered from COVID-19 (not recorded which).

The V and J genes are TRBV29-1 and TRBJ2-6; D is unresolved. V lost 5 bases and J lost 8, with 4 bases in between. CDR3 size: 10 residues. CDR1 is SQVTM and CDR2 is ANQGSEA in the germline V gene. CDR3 amino acids: CSVLSNVLTF. The CDR3 region has the DNA TGCAGCGTTCTCTCCAACGTCCTGACTTTC.

The rearrangement uses TRBV11-1 and TRBJ2-3, with a tentative D call TRBD2 (6 bases). V dropped 5 bases and J dropped 3 bases, with 15 bases sitting between them. Per the germline V gene, CDR1 is SGHAT and CDR2 is FQDESV (reference sequence). This CDR3 is built from 15 residues. CDR3 in DNA: TGTGCCAGCAGCCCCCCAGGGACTTTTACAGATACGCAGTATTTT. It is translated as CASSPPGTFTDTQYF.

This clone was detected only a few times. The chain employs TRBV28 and TRBJ1-5; TRBD1 aligns across 8 bases. J lost 5 bases, V lost 4 bases, and 13 bases had no gene match. This CDR3 is 17 amino acids long. Germline-derived CDR1 and CDR2 are MDHEN and SYDVKM. CDR3 bases: TGTGCCAGCAGTTCGGGCGTGGGACAGGTGAAGGATCAGCCCCAGCATTTT. Protein: CASSSGVGQVKDQPQHF. The entire variable domain, with the rest obtained from reference TRBV28 and TRBJ1-5, is as follows: DVKVTQSSRYLVKRTGEKVFLECVQDMDHENMFWYRQDPGLGLRLIYFSYDVKMKEKGDIPEGYSVSREKKERFSLILESASTNQTSMYLCASSSGVGQVKDQPQHFGDGTRLSIL.

This clone has just one count. This chain links TRBV11-2 with TRBJ2-7, with 12 bases that match TRBD2. The CDR3 runs 17 residues. The V segment lost 3 bases and the J segment 3 bases; nucleotides outside the gene matches: 9. Germline V gives CDR1 SGHAT, CDR2 FQNNGV. CDR3 in DNA: TGTGCCAGCAGCTTGGCCGGGACTAGCGGGTTGATCTACGAGCAGTACTTC. Translated: CASSLAGTSGLIYEQYF.

This clone was observed a few times. The rearrangement uses TRBV7-2 and TRBJ2-2, with 8 bases lining up with TRBD1. Germline V gene lookup returns CDR1 SGHTA and CDR2 FQGNSA. The length of the CDR3 is 16 residues. V lost 2 bases to trimming and J lost 7 bases; unmatched junction nucleotides: 9. Written as DNA, the CDR3 is TGTGCCAGCAGCTTATACCAGGGGGCAGCTATCGGGGAGCTGTTTTTT. Translated: CASSLYQGAAIGELFF.

CDR3 nucleotide sequence: TGTGCCAGCAGCTTAACGGGACAGGGGAACTACAATGAGCAGTTCTTC. It yields the protein CASSLTGQGNYNEQFF. J is TRBJ2-1 and V is TRBV7-9; 10 nucleotides agree with TRBD1. The germline V gene encodes CDR1 SEHNR and CDR2 FQNEAQ (reference sequence). This CDR3 has 16 residues. The V and J ends lost 2 bases and 3 bases, in that order; junction bases with no gene match: 4.

The chain joins TRBV15 to TRBJ1-2; TRBD1 aligns across 11 bases. CDR3 length equals 15 residues. V was pared by 5 bases and J by 5 bases, with 7 bases of the junction left unmatched. The V gene's germline CDR1 is LNHNV and CDR2 YYDKDF (reference sequence). The DNA for the CDR3 is TGTGCCACCAGCTTGGACAGGGGGCAAGAGTATGGCTACACCTTC. Its translation: CATSLDRGQEYGYTF.

V gene TRBV19 combines with J gene TRBJ1-5; unclear D gene. In germline, CDR1 is LNHDA, CDR2 SQIVND (reference sequence). This CDR3 is 12 amino acids long. The V end was cut by 3 bases, the J end by 7 bases, with 7 bases between. For the CDR3, the DNA is TGTGCCAGTAGTATCAGTAACCAGCCCCAGCATTTT. It yields the protein CASSISNQPQHF.

J is TRBJ2-2 and V is TRBV7-8; 7 nucleotides agree with TRBD2. From germline, CDR1 is SGHVS and CDR2 FQNEAQ. The CDR3 is 16 residues long. Germline trimming cut 1 base from V and 6 bases from J; bases unmatched to any gene: 8. The CDR3 region has the DNA TGTGCCAGCAGCTTAGGGCGGACTAGGCTCGCCGGGGAGCTGTTTTTT. Translated, it gives CASSLGRTRLAGELFF.

The genes are TRBV28 and TRBJ2-5; a possible D gene is TRBD1 (6 bases). Germline CDR1 MDHEN, CDR2 SYDVKM. The CDR3 has 14 residues. V was clipped by 6 bases and J by 2 bases, with 13 bases between them. This chain's CDR3 is CASRTRTEQETQYF. CDR3 nucleotide sequence: TGTGCCAGCAGGACCAGGACAGAACAAGAGACCCAGTACTTC.

The chain has TRBV7-8 and TRBJ1-5; D call uncertain. The ends were cut back, 5 bases at V and 1 base at J, with 15 bases in the middle. The CDR3 consists of 16 residues. Germline CDR1 and CDR2: SGHVS and FQNEAQ. CDR3 coding DNA: TGTGCCAGCAGCCCCGATGGACTCGAAAGCAATCAGCCCCAGCATTTT. As protein: CASSPDGLESNQPQHF.

The chain combines TRBV19 with TRBJ1-2; 9 nucleotides line up with TRBD1. V gave up 5 bases and J gave up 4 bases; unmatched junction bases: 11. This CDR3 comprises 16 residues. Per germline, CDR1 LNHDA and CDR2 SQIVND (reference sequence). The CDR3 DNA is TGTGCCAGTAGTTACCGGGACAGGGATTTCCCCTATGGCTACACCTTC. It codes for CASSYRDRDFPYGYTF.

V usage is TRBV5-4 and J usage is TRBJ2-2; 8 nucleotides agree with TRBD2. Per the germline V gene, CDR1 is SGHNT and CDR2 is YYREEE (reference sequence). The junction had 10 bases not matched to a gene; V was cut back by 4 bases and J by 8 bases. The CDR3 consists of 15 residues. CDR3 nucleotide sequence: TGTGCCAGCAGCCCGGCCGGGACTAGTGGGGGGGAGCTGTTTTTT. Translating gives CASSPAGTSGGELFF.

Comment on this clone: Other DNA sequences in this sample translate to the same CDR3. The chain uses TRBV19 and TRBJ1-1; 10 bases agree with TRBD1. Germline CDR1 is LNHDA and CDR2 is SQIVND (reference sequence). V was pared by 8 bases and J by 1 base, with 19 bases of the junction left unmatched. This CDR3 contains 19 residues. Written as DNA, the CDR3 is TGTGCCAGTCAGAGTTCCGGGACAGGGGTTCGAGGGTCGAACACTGAAGCTTTCTTT. Residues: CASQSSGTGVRGSNTEAFF.

This clone has only one observation. The chain joins TRBV5-1 to TRBJ2-7; weak D call: TRBD1 (6 bases). Looked up from germline, CDR1 is SGHRS and CDR2 is YFSETQ. The CDR3 runs to 14 residues. V was shortened by 0 bases and J by 2 bases, with 9 bases between the two germline ends. CDR3 loop: CASSLEQGAYEQYF. In nucleotides, the CDR3 is TGCGCCAGCAGCTTGGAACAGGGAGCCTACGAGCAGTACTTC. Full variable domain (remainder filled in from reference TRBV5-1 and TRBJ2-7): KAGVTQTPRYLIKTRGQQVTLSCSPISGHRSVSWYQQTPGQGLQFLFEYFSETQRNKGNFPGRFSGRQFSNSRSEMNVSTLELGDSALYLCASSLEQGAYEQYFGPGTRLTVT.

The V call is TRBV24-1, the J call TRBJ2-1; 7 nucleotides agree with TRBD1. Per germline, CDR1 KGHDR and CDR2 SFDVKD. CDR3 length equals 16 residues. Germline trimming cut 5 bases from V and 6 bases from J; bases unmatched to any gene: 12. The CDR3 is CATSAPGGHFSNEQFF. CDR3 coding DNA: TGTGCCACCAGTGCCCCAGGGGGACACTTTAGCAATGAGCAGTTCTTC.

The CDR3 spells CASSFLTGSNEKLFF. For the CDR3, the DNA is TGTGCCAGCAGTTTTCTGACAGGGTCTAATGAAAAACTGTTTTTT. The chain employs TRBV28 and TRBJ1-4; 7 bases map to TRBD1. The CDR3 has 15 residues. The V gene end was trimmed by 3 bases and the J gene end by 3 bases; junction bases not matched to a gene: 4. Per the germline V gene, CDR1 is MDHEN and CDR2 is SYDVKM.

The V gene is TRBV7-3, the J gene TRBJ2-3, with 11 bases fitting TRBD2. Trimming took 2 bases from V and 4 from J; bases not matched to a gene: 5. The CDR3 is 16 residues long. Germline V gives CDR1 SGHTA, CDR2 FQGTGA. The CDR3 loop is CASSLLAGGQSDTQYF. CDR3 DNA: TGTGCCAGCAGCTTATTAGCGGGAGGGCAGTCAGATACGCAGTATTTT. Filled out from reference TRBV7-3 and TRBJ2-3, the complete variable domain reads GAGVSQTPSNKVTEKGKYVELRCDPISGHTALYWYRQSLGQGPEFLIYFQGTGAADDSGLPNDRFFAVRPEGSVSTLKIQRTERGDSAVYLCASSLLAGGQSDTQYFGPGTRLTVL.

The chain links TRBV21-1 to TRBJ1-6; the table names TRBD1, a call not compared with the DNA. TRBV21-1 is given as a pseudogene. This CDR3 has 16 residues. The CDR3 bases are TGTGCCAGCAGCAAAGTAAACAGCCCTGATAATTCACCCCTCCACTTT. Protein sequence: CASSKVNSPDNSPLHF.